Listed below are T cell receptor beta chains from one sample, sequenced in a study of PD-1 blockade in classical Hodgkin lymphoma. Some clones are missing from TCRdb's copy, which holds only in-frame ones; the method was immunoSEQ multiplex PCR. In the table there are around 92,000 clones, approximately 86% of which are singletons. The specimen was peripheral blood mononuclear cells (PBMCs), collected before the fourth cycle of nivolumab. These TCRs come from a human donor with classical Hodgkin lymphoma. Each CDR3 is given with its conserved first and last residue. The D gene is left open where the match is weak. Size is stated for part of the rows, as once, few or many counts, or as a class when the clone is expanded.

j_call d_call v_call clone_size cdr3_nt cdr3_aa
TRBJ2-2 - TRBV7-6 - TGTGCCAGCAGCCATCCTGGCGGGGAGCTGTTTTTT CASSHPGGELFF
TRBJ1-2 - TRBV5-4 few TGTGCCAGCAGCTTGGATGCAGGAAAAAACTATGGCTACACCTTC CASSLDAGKNYGYTF
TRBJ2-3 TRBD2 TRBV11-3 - TGTGCCAGCAGCTATGGACTAGCGGGAAAGGATACGCAGTATTTT CASSYGLAGKDTQYF
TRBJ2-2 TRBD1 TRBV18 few TGTGCCAGCTCACCACGGCCGGGACAGGGTAACACCGGGGAGCTGTTTTTT CASSPRPGQGNTGELFF
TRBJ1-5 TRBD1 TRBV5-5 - TGTGCCAGCAGCTTCGGACAGGGCGGACAGCCCCAGCATTTT CASSFGQGGQPQHF
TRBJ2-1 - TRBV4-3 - TGCGCCAGCAGCCAAGATTTCCCTGGTAGGGTAGCCTACAATGAGCAGTTCTTC CASSQDFPGRVAYNEQFF
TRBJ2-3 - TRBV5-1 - TGCGCCAGCAGCTGGACACTTTACACAGATACGCAGTATTTT CASSWTLYTDTQYF
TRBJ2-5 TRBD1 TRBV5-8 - TGTGCCAGCACCACAGGACAGGGTTCTTCGATGGAGACCCAGTACTTC CASTTGQGSSMETQYF
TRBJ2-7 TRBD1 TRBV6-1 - TGTGCCAGCAGTACCACAGGGGTCTGGGAGCAGTACTTC CASSTTGVWEQYF
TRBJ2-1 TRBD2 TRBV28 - TGTGCCAGCCGATCCCCAGCGGGGAGCGGGAGAGGAGGGGAGCAGTTCTTC CASRSPAGSGRGGEQFF
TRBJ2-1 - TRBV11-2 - TGTGCCAGCAGTCAACCGGCCCTCAGCAATGAGCAGTTCTTC CASSQPALSNEQFF
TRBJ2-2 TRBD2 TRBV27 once TGTGCCAGCAGTTTATGGGCCCTAGCGGGGAACACCGGGGAGCTGTTTTTT CASSLWALAGNTGELFF
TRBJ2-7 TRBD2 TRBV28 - TGTGCCAGCAGGGCGACCGGACTAGCGGGAGGGTTGGGCTACGAGCAGTACTTC CASRATGLAGGLGYEQYF
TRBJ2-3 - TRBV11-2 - TGTGCCACATCGACCAGCACAGATACGCAGTATTTT CATSTSTDTQYF
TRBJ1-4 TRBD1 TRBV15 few TGTGCCACCAGCAGAGAGAGGAGGGGGCCGGATGAAAAACTGTTTTTT CATSRERRGPDEKLFF
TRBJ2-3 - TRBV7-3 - TGTGCCAGCAGCTTAATACACACAGATACGCAGTATTTT CASSLIHTDTQYF
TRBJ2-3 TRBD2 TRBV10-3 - TGTGCCATCGGGAGCGGGACTAGCACAGATACGCAGTATTTT CAIGSGTSTDTQYF
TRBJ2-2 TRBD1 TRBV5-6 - TGTGCCAGCAGCCACGGACAGGGGGCGGGCGGGGAGCTGTTTTTT CASSHGQGAGGELFF
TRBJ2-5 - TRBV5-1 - TGCGCCAGCAGCCCCGGACAGTTACAAGAGACCCAGTACTTC CASSPGQLQETQYF
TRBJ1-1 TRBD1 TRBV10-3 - TGTGCCATCAGTGATTGGGCTGACAGGGGAGGTACTGAAGCTTTCTTT CAISDWADRGGTEAFF
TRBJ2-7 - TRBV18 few TGTGCCAGCTCCCTCGCAGGCACGCTCTACGAGCAGTACTTC CASSLAGTLYEQYF
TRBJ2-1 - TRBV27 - TGTGCCAGCAGCAACTACAATGAGCAGTTCTTC CASSNYNEQFF
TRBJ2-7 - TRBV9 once TGTGCCAGCAGCGTAGCCGGGTCTAGCTCCTACGAGCAGTACTTC CASSVAGSSSYEQYF
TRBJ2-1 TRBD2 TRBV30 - TGTGCCTGGAAAAGACTAGCGGGAAACTCCTACAATGAGCAGTTCTTC CAWKRLAGNSYNEQFF
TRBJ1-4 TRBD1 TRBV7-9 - TGTGCCAGCAGCTTAGACAGGGGAAACGAAAAACTGTTTTTT CASSLDRGNEKLFF
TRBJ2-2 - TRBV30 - TGTGCCTGGAGTGTAAGCCCCGGGGAGCTGTTTTTT CAWSVSPGELFF
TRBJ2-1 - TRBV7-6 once TGTGCCAGCAGCTCCGAAAGTCAACGGAGCTCCTACAATGAGCAGTTCTTC CASSSESQRSSYNEQFF